This TCR beta chain was recovered during a study of OX40 agonist ivuxolimab in advanced cancers. About the study: Enrolled patients in dose escalation had cancers that were hepatocellular carcinoma, melanoma, renal cell or head and neck cancer.

This clone was counted once. Clones were read by immunoSEQ multiplex PCR, and TCRdb kept only the in-frame ones, dropping some. This table has tens of thousands of clones, nearly 90% appearing once. V shed 4 bases and J shed 5 bases, with 9 bases lying between them. CDR1 SGHTA and CDR2 FQGNSA come from the germline V gene. CDR3 length equals 13 residues. The rearrangement uses TRBV7-2 and TRBJ2-1; D may correspond to TRBD1 or TRBD2 (5 bases each). The TCR comes from an adult with an advanced solid tumor such as melanoma, head and neck, liver or kidney cancer. This sample comprised CD4+ or CD8+ T cells sorted from blood, obtained in a trial of the OX40 agonist ivuxolimab. The CDR3 sequence: CASSWGWDNEQFF. DNA of the CDR3: TGTGCCAGCAGCTGGGGGTGGGACAATGAGCAGTTCTTC.